Listed here is a single TCR beta chain. This sample is part of a study of shared clonotypes between healthy human individuals. Assay: immunoSEQ multiplex PCR; the TCRdb copy retains only in-frame clones and omits some. The sample consists of 1,100,000 or so clones, 70% to 80% of them appearing once. CDR3 length: 14 amino acids. V lost 2 bases and J 1 base, leaving 8 bases between the germline ends. Germline values: CDR1 MGHDK, CDR2 SYGVNS. The sequencing sample was made of memory CD4+ T cells from PBMCs. Described subset: CD45RA-negative fraction. The rearrangement links TRBV25-1 to TRBJ1-1; D is ambiguous. The sequence came from a man aged 18 to 30 in good health. Some clones in this sample may be carry-over from other donors' samples. The DNA for the CDR3 is TGTGCCAGCAGTGAACCCGGGGAGAACACTGAAGCTTTCTTT. It yields the protein CASSEPGENTEAFF.